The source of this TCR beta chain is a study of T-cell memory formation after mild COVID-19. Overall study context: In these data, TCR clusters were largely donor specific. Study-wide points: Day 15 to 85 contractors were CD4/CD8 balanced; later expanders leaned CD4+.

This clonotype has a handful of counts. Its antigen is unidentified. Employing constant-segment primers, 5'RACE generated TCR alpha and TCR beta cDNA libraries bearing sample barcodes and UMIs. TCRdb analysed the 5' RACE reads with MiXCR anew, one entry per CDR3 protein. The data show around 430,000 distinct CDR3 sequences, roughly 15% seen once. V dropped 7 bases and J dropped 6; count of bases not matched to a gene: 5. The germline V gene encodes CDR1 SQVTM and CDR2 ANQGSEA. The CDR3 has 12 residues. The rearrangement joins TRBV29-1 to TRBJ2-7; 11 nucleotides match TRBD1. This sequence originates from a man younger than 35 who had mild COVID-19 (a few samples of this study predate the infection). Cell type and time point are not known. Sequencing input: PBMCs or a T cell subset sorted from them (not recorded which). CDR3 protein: CSAAGQGGEQYF. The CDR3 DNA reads TGCAGCGCCGCGGGACAGGGGGGCGAGCAGTACTTC.